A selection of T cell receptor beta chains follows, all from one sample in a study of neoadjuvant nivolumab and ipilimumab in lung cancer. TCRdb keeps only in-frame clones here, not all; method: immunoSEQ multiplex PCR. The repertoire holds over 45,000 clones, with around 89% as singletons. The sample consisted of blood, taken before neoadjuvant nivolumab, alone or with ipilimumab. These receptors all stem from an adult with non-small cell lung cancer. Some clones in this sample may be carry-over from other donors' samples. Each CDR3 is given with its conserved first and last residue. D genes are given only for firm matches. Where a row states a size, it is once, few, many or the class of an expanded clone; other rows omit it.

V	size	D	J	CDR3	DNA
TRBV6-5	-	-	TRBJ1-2	CASSPEWGGYGYTF	TGTGCCAGCAGTCCGGAATGGGGTGGGTATGGCTACACCTTC
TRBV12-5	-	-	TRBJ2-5	CASRLGSSGTQYF	TGTGCTAGTCGGTTGGGGTCATCAGGGACCCAGTACTTC
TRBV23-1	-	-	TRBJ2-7	CASSQSKGRHEQYF	TGCGCCAGCAGTCAATCGAAAGGGCGCCACGAGCAGTACTTC
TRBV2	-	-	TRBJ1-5	CASSEWRGTQPQHF	TGTGCCAGCAGTGAATGGAGGGGAACTCAGCCCCAGCATTTT
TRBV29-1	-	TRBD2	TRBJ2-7	CSVETSGTSYEQYF	TGCAGCGTTGAGACTAGCGGGACGTCCTACGAGCAGTACTTC
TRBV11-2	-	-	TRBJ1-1	CASSSEGGRNTEAFF	TGTGCCAGCAGTTCCGAGGGGGGGAGGAACACTGAAGCTTTCTTT
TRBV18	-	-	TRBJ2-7	CASSPAGGTYEQYF	TGTGCCAGCTCACCCGCGGGCGGTACCTACGAGCAGTACTTC
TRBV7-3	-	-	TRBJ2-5	CASSLTSGPEETQYF	TGTGCCAGCAGCTTAACGTCAGGTCCCGAAGAGACCCAGTACTTC
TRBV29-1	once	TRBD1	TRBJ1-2	CSVDRDRVSYGYTF	TGCAGCGTTGACCGGGACAGGGTCTCCTATGGCTACACCTTC
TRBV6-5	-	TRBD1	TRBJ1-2	CASSWTGGIGYTF	TGTGCCAGCAGTTGGACAGGGGGCATTGGCTACACCTTC
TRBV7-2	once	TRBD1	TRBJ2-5	CASSLLDREETQYF	TGTGCCAGCAGCTTACTGGACAGGGAAGAGACCCAGTACTTC
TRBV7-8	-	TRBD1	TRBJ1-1	CASSSGTGGTEAFF	TGTGCCAGCAGCTCTGGGACAGGGGGCACTGAAGCTTTCTTT
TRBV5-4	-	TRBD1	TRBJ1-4	CASSRPGQGEKLFF	TGTGCCAGCAGCCGCCCGGGACAGGGGGAAAAACTGTTTTTT
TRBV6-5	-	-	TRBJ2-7	CASSYSGLGSYEQYF	TGTGCCAGCAGTTACTCGGGCCTCGGCTCCTACGAGCAGTACTTC
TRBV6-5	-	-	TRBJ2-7	CASSYSRSGYEQYF	TGTGCCAGCAGTTACTCGCGGTCAGGGTACGAGCAGTACTTC
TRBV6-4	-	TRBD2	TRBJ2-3	CASTIGLADTDTQYF	TGTGCCAGCACGATAGGACTAGCGGACACAGATACGCAGTATTTT
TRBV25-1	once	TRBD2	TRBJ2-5	CASSPGSSGAQYF	TGTGCCAGCAGTCCGGGAAGTAGCGGGGCCCAGTACTTC
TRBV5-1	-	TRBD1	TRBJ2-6	CASSSPGIKGAEGANVLTF	TGCGCCAGCAGCTCCCCCGGGATTAAGGGGGCGGAAGGGGCCAACGTCCTGACTTTC
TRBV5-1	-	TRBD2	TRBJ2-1	CASSRLVAGDHDEQFF	TGCGCCAGCAGTCGTCTAGTAGCGGGAGATCACGATGAGCAGTTCTTC
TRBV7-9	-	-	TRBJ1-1	CASSLGTEKAFF	TGTGCCAGCAGCCTTGGGACCGAGAAAGCTTTCTTT
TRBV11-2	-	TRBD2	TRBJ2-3	CASSLGASGSATDTQYF	TGTGCCAGCAGCTTAGGGGCTAGCGGGAGTGCCACAGATACGCAGTATTTT
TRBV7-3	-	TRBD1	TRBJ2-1	CASSPTGETYNEQFF	TGTGCCAGCAGCCCCACAGGGGAGACCTACAATGAGCAGTTCTTC
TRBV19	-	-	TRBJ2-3	CASSTDMSTDTQYF	TGTGCCAGTAGTACGGACATGAGCACAGATACGCAGTATTTT
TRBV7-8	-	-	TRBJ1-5	CASSERQGGQPQHF	TGTGCCAGCAGCGAAAGGCAGGGCGGGCAGCCCCAGCATTTT
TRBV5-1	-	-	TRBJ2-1	CASSLVVGENEQFF	TGCGCCAGCAGCTTGGTTGTGGGAGAGAATGAGCAGTTCTTC
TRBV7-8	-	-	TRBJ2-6	CASIPNSVFSSGANVLTF	TGTGCCAGCATCCCAAATAGCGTTTTCTCCTCTGGGGCCAACGTCCTGACTTTC
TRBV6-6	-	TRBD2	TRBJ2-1	CASRKREGQNEQFF	TGTGCCAGCAGGAAGCGGGAGGGACAGAATGAGCAGTTCTTC
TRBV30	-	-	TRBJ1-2	CACRTETGMGYTF	TGTGCCTGTCGGACCGAGACTGGGATGGGGTACACCTTC
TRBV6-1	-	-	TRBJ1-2	CASSSRRANYGYTF	TGTGCCAGCAGTTCCAGAAGGGCTAACTATGGCTACACCTTC
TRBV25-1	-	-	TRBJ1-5	CASSEEGPQPQHF	TGTGCCAGCAGTGAAGAGGGGCCACAGCCCCAGCATTTT
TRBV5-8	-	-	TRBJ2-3	CASSPRDVGPGTQYF	TGTGCCAGCAGCCCCCGGGACGTCGGACCGGGTACGCAGTATTTT
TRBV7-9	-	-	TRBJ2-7	CASSERQDHYEQYF	TGTGCCAGCAGCGAGAGACAGGACCACTACGAGCAGTACTTC
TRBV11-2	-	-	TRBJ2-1	CASSQYWRDGQFF	TGTGCCAGCAGCCAATACTGGAGGGATGGGCAGTTCTTC
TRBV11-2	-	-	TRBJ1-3	CASSSEGNTIYF	TGTGCCAGCAGCTCAGAGGGAAACACCATATATTTT
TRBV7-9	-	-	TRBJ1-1	CASSLGTEAFF	TGTGCCAGCAGCTTAGGTACTGAAGCTTTCTTT
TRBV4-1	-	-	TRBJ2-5	CASSQDLDNPIPAKETQYF	TGCGCCAGCAGCCAAGATCTGGATAACCCGATCCCCGCAAAAGAGACCCAGTACTTC
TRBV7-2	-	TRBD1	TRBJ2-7	CASSLAAVVTGRNEQYF	TGTGCCAGCAGCTTAGCGGCGGTGGTGACAGGGCGTAACGAGCAGTACTTC
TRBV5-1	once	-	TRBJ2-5	CASSLAWAPGETQYF	TGCGCCAGCAGCTTGGCCTGGGCACCGGGAGAGACCCAGTACTTC
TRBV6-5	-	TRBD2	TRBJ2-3	CASSTLAASTDTQYF	TGTGCCAGCAGTACACTAGCGGCTAGCACAGATACGCAGTATTTT
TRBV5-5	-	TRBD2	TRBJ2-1	CASSPGLASIEQFF	TGTGCCAGCAGCCCGGGACTAGCCTCGATTGAGCAGTTCTTC
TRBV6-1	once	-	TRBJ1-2	CASSENLSGYTF	TGTGCCAGCAGTGAAAACCTCTCCGGCTACACCTTC
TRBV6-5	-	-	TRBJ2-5	CASSLGWQETQYF	TGTGCCAGCAGCCTCGGCTGGCAAGAGACCCAGTACTTC
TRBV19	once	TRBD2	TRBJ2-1	CASSTLAGGGPVEQFF	TGTGCCAGTAGTACCTTAGCGGGAGGGGGCCCTGTGGAGCAGTTCTTC
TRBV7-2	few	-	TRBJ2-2	CASSETGELFF	TGTGCCAGCAGCGAAACCGGGGAGCTGTTTTTT
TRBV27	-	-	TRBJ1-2	CASFGGLYGYTF	TGTGCCAGCTTCGGGGGTCTATATGGCTACACCTTC
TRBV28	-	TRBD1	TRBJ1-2	CASSRQRTGSGYTF	TGTGCCAGCAGTAGACAACGGACAGGGTCGGGGTACACCTTC
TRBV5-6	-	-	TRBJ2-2	CASSLAVNTGELFF	TGTGCCAGCAGCTTGGCGGTGAACACCGGGGAGCTGTTTTTT
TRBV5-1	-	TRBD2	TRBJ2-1	CASSLRSGVSYNEQFF	TGCGCCAGCAGCCTTCGAAGCGGGGTCTCCTACAATGAGCAGTTCTTC
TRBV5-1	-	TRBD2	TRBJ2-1	CASSWEGIGEQFF	TGCGCCAGCAGCTGGGAGGGAATAGGTGAGCAGTTCTTC
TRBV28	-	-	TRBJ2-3	CASRGQSTDTQYF	TGTGCCAGCCGTGGACAGAGCACAGATACGCAGTATTTT
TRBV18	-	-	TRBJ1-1	CASSLRGGSLITEAFF	TGTGCCAGCTCACTACGGGGGGGGTCCCTTATCACTGAAGCTTTCTTT
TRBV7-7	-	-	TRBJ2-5	CASSLVGYYQETQYF	TGTGCTAGCAGCTTAGTTGGCTACTACCAAGAGACCCAGTACTTC
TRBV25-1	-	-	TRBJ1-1	CASSSGRRAGNTEAFF	TGTGCCAGCAGTTCCGGCCGCCGGGCGGGGAACACTGAAGCTTTCTTT